This T cell receptor (beta chain) was identified in a study of blood T cell repertoires in COVID-19. At the level of the study: The study drew acute and convalescent COVID-19 samples from the United States, Italy and Spain. Nucleic acid was either cDNA or gDNA, and it came from T cells, B-cell-depleted T cells, or PBMCs.

Authors' processing steps: It was from reference gene primer amplification that nucleated cell counts were estimated. Measured with immunoSEQ multiplex PCR; TCRdb has only the in-frame clones, and not every one. For V, J and clone size, that table is used; D and trimming come from the DNA. Found here are more than 95,000 clones, 85% of them singletons; the top ten hold roughly 3.2%. The source is a woman older than 75 with COVID-19, enrolled during active disease. Sequenced sample: peripheral blood.

This chain's CDR3 is CASSLRGSTDTQYF. CDR3 bases: TGTGCCAGCAGTCTTAGGGGAAGCACAGATACGCAGTATTTT. The J gene is TRBJ2-3, the V gene TRBV28; TRBD1 might be the D (5 bases). In germline, CDR1 is MDHEN, CDR2 SYDVKM. This CDR3 spans 14 amino acids. V was clipped by 5 bases and J by 0 bases, with 9 bases between them. Looking up the rest from reference TRBV28 and TRBJ2-3 gives the full variable domain: DVKVTQSSRYLVKRTGEKVFLECVQDMDHENMFWYRQDPGLGLRLIYFSYDVKMKEKGDIPEGYSVSREKKERFSLILESASTNQTSMYLCASSLRGSTDTQYFGPGTRLTVL.